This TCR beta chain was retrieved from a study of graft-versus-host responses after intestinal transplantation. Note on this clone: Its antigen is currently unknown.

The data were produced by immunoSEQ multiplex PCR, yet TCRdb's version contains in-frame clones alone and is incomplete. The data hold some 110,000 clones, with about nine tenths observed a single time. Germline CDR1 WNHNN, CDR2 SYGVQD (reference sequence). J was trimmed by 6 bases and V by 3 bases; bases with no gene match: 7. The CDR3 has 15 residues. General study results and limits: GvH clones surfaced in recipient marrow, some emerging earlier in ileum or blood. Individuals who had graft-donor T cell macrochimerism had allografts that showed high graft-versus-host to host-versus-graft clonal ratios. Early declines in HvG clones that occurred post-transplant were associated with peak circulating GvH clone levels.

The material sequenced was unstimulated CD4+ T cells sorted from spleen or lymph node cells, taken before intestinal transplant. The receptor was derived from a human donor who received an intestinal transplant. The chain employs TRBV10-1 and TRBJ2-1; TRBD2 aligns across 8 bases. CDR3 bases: TGCGCCAGCAGTGATACCGGGGGGGTTATCAATGAGCAGTTCTTC. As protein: CASSDTGGVINEQFF.